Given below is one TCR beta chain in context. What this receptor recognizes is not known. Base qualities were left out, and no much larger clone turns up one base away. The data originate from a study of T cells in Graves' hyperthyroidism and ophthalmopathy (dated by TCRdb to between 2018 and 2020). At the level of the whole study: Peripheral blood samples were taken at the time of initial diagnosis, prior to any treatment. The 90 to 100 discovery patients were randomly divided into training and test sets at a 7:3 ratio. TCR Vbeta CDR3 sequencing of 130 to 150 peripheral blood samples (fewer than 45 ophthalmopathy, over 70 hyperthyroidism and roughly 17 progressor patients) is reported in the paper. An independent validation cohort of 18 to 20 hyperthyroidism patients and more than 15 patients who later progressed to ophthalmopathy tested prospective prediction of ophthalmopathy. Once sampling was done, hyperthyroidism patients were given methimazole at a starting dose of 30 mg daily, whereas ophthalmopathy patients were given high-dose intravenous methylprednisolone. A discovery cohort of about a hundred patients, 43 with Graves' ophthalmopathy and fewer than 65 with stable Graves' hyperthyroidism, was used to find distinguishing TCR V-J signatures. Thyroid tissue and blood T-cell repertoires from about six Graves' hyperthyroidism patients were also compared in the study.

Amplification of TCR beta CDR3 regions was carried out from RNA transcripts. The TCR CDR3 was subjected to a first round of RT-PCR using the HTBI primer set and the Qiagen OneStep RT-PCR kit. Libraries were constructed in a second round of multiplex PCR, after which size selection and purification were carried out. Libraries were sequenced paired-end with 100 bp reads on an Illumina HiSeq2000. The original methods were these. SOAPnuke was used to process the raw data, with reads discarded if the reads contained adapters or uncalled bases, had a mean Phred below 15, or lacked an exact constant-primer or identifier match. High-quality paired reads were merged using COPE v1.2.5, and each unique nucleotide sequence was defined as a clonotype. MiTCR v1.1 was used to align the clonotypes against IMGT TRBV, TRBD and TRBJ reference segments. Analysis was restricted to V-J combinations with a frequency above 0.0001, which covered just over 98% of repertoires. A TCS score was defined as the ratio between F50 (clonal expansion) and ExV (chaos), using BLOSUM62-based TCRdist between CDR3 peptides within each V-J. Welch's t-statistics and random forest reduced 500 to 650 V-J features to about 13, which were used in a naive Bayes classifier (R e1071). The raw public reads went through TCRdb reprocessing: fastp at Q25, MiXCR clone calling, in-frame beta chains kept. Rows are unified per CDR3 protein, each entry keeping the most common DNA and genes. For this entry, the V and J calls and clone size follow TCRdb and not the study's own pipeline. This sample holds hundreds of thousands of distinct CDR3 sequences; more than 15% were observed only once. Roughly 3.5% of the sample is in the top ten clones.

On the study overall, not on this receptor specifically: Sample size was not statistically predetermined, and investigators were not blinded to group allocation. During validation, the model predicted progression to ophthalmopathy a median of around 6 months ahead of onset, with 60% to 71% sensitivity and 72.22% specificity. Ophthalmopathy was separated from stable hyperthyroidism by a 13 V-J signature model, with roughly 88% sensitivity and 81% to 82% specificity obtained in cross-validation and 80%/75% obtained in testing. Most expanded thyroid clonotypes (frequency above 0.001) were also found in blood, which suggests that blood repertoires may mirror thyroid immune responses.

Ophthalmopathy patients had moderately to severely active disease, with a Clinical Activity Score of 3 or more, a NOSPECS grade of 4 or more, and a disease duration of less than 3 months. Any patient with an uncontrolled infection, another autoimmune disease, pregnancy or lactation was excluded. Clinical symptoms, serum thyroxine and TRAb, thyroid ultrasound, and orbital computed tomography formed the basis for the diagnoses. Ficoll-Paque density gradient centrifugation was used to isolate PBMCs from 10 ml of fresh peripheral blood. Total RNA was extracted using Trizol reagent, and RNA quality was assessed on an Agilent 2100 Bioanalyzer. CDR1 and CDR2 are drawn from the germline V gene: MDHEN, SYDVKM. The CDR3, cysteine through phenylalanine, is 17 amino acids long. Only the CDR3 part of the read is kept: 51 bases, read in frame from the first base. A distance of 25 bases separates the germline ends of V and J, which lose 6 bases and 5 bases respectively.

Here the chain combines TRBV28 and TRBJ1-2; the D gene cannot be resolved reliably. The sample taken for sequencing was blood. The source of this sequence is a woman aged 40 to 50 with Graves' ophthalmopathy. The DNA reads TGTGCCAGCAGCACTTCCCGGGCTCCCGGAACCTTTTATGGCTACACCTTC. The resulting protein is CASSTSRAPGTFYGYTF.